This paragraph covers one T cell receptor beta chain sequence. This entry comes from a study of blood T cell repertoires in COVID-19. Background on the study: Samples of COVID-19 (acute and convalescent) were obtained from the United States, Italy and Spain. T cells, B-cell-depleted T cells, or PBMCs supplied cDNA or gDNA.

In the study's own analysis: Estimation of nucleated cell counts relied on the amplification of reference gene primers. The protocol was immunoSEQ multiplex PCR, while the TCRdb copy is restricted to in-frame clones and leaves out a portion. That table is the source of V, J and clone size, and D and trimming were worked out from the DNA. There are 180,000 or so clones in the sample; about 85% occur only once, and roughly 7.7% lies in the top ten. The CDR3 has 13 amino acids. Germline V lookup: CDR1 SGHRS, CDR2 YFSETQ. Trimming removed 0 bases from V and 6 bases from J, with 8 bases in between. This sequence joins TRBV5-1 and TRBJ2-3; maybe TRBD1 (5 bases). The sample comprised peripheral blood. The origin of this receptor is a woman aged 55-70 years with acute or convalescent COVID-19. DNA for the CDR3: TGCGCCAGCAGCTTGGAGTCAGGGGATACGCAGTATTTT. It specifies CASSLESGDTQYF.